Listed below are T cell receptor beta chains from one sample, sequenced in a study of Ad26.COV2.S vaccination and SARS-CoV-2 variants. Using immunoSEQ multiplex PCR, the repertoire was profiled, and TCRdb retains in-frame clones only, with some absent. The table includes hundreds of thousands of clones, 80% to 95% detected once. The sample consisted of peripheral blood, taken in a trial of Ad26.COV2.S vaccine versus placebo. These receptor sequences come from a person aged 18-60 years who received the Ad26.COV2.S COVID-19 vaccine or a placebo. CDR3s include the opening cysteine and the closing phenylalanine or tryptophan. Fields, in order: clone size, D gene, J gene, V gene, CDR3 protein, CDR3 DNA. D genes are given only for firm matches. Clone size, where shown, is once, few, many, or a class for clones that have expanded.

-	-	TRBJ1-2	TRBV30	CAWSVGPGYGYTF	TGTGCCTGGAGTGTAGGGCCGGGCTATGGCTACACCTTC
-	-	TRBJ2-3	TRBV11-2	CASSFSARLSTDTQYF	TGTGCCAGCAGCTTTAGTGCCCGACTATCCACAGATACGCAGTATTTT
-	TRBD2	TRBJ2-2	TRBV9	CASSPARGGGSGGELFF	TGTGCCAGCAGCCCCGCCCGCGGCGGGGGGAGTGGCGGGGAGCTGTTTTTT
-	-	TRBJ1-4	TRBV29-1	CSVRTSGIGEKLFF	TGCAGCGTTCGAACAAGTGGGATTGGTGAAAAACTGTTTTTT
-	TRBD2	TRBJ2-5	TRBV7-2	CASSFGLAGDRRGTQYF	TGTGCCAGCAGCTTCGGACTAGCGGGGGACCGGAGGGGAACCCAGTACTTC
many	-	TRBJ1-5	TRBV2	CASRGLGGSQPQHF	TGTGCCAGCAGGGGACTAGGGGGGAGTCAGCCCCAGCATTTT
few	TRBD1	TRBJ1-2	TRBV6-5	CASSYSSGTVYGYTF	TGTGCCAGCAGTTACTCGTCGGGGACAGTCTATGGCTACACCTTC
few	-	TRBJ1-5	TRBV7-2	CASSLEGGQPQHF	TGTGCCAGCAGCTTGGAGGGAGGGCAGCCCCAGCATTTT
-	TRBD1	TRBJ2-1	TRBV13	CASSLGRGFNEQFF	TGTGCCAGCAGCTTAGGCAGGGGGTTCAATGAGCAGTTCTTC
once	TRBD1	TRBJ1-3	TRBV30	CAIQGARGNTIYF	TGTGCTATACAGGGGGCGCGTGGAAACACCATATATTTT
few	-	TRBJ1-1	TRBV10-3	CAIGGRGGTEAFF	TGTGCCATCGGGGGCCGAGGGGGCACTGAAGCTTTCTTT
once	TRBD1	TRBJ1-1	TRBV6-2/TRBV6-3	CASSSPRTGEGTEAFF	TGTGCCAGCAGTTCTCCAAGGACAGGGGAGGGGACTGAAGCTTTCTTT
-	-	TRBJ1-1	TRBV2	CASSSPDILNTEAFF	TGTGCCAGCAGTTCTCCTGACATTCTAAACACTGAAGCTTTCTTT
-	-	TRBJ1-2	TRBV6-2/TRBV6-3	CASSYTAEPFYGYTF	TGTGCCAGCAGTTACACGGCAGAACCGTTCTATGGCTACACCTTC
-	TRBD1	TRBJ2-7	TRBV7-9	CASSRQGESSYEQYF	TGTGCCAGCAGCCGACAGGGGGAAAGCTCCTACGAGCAGTACTTC
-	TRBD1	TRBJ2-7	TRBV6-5	CASSYARTGLAFEQYF	TGTGCCAGCAGTTACGCGCGGACAGGGTTAGCTTTCGAGCAGTACTTC
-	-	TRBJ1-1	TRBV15	CATSRDGGPMNTEAFF	TGTGCCACCAGCAGAGATGGAGGACCGATGAACACTGAAGCTTTCTTT
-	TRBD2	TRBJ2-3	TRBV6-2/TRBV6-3	CASSVAGLSTDTQYF	TGTGCCAGCAGTGTAGCGGGTCTTAGCACAGATACGCAGTATTTT
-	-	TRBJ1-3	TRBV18	CASSPQMSRTNSGNTIYF	TGTGCCAGCTCACCCCAAATGTCGAGGACAAACTCTGGAAACACCATATATTTT
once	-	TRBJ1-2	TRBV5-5	CASSLGVDYGYTF	TGTGCCAGCAGCTTGGGAGTCGACTATGGCTACACCTTC
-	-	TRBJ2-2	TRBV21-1	CASSAPDRWGTGELFF	TGTGCCAGCAGCGCCCCAGACAGGTGGGGCACCGGGGAGCTGTTTTTT
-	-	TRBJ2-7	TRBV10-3	CAISGLGTRSYEQYF	TGTGCCATCAGTGGATTGGGGACTCGCTCCTACGAGCAGTACTTC
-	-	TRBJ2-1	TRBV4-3	CASSQSGALGGRGNEQFF	TGCGCCAGCAGCCAGTCCGGGGCCCTGGGAGGCAGGGGCAATGAGCAGTTCTTC
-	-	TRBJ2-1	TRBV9	CASSSGGLAYNEQFF	TGTGCCAGCAGCTCAGGGGGACTAGCCTACAATGAGCAGTTCTTC
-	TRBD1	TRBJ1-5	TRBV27	CASSFPGQGGQPQHF	TGTGCCAGCAGTTTCCCCGGACAGGGCGGTCAGCCCCAGCATTTT
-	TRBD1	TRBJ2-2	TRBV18	CASSPRLQGAGSGELFF	TGTGCCAGCTCACCCAGGCTACAGGGGGCTGGCTCCGGGGAGCTGTTTTTT